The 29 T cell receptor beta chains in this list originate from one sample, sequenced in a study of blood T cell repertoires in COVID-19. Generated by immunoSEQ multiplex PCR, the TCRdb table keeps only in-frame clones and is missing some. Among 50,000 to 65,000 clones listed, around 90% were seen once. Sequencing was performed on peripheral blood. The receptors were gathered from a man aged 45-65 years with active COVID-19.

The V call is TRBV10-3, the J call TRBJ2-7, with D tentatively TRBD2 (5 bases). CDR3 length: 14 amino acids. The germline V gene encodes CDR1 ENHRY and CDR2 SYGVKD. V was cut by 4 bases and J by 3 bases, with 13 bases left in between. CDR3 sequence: CAISGFEAVYEQYF. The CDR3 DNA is TGTGCCATCAGTGGTTTTGAAGCGGTCTACGAGCAGTACTTC.

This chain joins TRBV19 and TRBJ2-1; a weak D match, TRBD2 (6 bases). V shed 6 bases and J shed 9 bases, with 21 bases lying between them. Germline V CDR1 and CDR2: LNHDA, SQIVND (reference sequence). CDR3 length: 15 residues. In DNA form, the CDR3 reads TGTGCCAGTAGCTTCCTCTCCTCGGCCGGGGGTGAGCAGTTCTTC. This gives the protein CASSFLSSAGGEQFF.

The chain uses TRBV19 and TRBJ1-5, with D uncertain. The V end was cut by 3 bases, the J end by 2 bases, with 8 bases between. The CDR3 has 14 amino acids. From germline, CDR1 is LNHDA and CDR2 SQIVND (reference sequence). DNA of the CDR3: TGTGCCAGTAGTATTGAGAGCGGCAATCAGCCCCAGCATTTT. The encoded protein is CASSIESGNQPQHF.

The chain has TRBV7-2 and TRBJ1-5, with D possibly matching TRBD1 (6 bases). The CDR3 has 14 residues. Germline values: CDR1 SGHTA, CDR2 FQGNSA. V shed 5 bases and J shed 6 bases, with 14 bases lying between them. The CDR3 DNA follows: TGTGCCAGCAGCCAATCCGGGGGGCCTCAGCCCCAGCATTTT. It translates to CASSQSGGPQPQHF.

This CDR3 is CASSLVGHGTEAFF. The DNA for the CDR3 is TGCGCCAGCAGCTTGGTAGGACACGGGACTGAAGCTTTCTTT. This sequence joins TRBV5-1 and TRBJ1-1; D might be TRBD1 (5 bases). V was cut by 0 bases and J by 5 bases, with 11 bases left in between. Germline CDR1 is SGHRS and CDR2 is YFSETQ. There are 14 residues in the CDR3.

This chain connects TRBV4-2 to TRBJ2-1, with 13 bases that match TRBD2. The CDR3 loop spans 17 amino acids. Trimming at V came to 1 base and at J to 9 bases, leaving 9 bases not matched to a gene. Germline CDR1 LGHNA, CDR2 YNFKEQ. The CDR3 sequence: CASSQAVTSGGAREQFF. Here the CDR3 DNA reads TGTGCCAGCAGCCAAGCCGTAACTAGCGGGGGGGCTCGTGAGCAGTTCTTC.

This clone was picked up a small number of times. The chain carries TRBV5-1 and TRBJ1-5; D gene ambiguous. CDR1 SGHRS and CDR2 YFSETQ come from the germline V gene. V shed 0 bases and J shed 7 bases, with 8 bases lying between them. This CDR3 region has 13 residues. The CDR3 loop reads CASSLGGEQPQHF. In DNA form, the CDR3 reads TGCGCCAGCAGCTTGGGCGGGGAACAGCCCCAGCATTTT.

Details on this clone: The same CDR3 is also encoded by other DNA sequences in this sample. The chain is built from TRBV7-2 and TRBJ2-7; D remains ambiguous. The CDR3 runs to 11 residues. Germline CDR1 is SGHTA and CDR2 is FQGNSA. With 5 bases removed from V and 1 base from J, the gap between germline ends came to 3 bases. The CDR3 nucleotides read TGTGCCAGCAGCCGGTCCTACGAGCAGTACTTC. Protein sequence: CASSRSYEQYF.

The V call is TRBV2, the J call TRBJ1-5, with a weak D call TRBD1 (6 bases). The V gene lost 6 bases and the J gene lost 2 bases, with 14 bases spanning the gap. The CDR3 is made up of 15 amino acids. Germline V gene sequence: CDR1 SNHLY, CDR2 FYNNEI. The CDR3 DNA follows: TGTGCCAGCAGCGGAACGGGACAAGGCAATCAGCCCCAGCATTTT. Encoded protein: CASSGTGQGNQPQHF.

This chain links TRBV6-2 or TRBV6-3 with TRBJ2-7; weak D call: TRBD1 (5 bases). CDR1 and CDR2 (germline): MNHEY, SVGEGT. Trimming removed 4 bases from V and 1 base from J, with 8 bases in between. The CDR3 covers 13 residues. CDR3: CASSSDRSYEQYF. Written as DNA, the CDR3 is TGTGCCAGCAGTTCCGACAGATCCTACGAGCAGTACTTC.

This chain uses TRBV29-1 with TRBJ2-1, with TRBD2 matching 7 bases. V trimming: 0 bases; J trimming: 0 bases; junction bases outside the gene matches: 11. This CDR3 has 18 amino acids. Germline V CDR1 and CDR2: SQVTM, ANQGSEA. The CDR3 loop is CSVEDLHRAGVSYNEQFF. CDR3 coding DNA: TGCAGCGTTGAAGATCTCCATCGGGCGGGGGTCTCCTACAATGAGCAGTTCTTC.

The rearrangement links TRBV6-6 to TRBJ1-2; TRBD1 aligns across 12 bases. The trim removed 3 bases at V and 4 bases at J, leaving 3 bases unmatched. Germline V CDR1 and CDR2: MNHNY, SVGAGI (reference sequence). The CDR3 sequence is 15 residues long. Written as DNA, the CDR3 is TGTGCCAGCAGTTATGAGGGACAGGGGGCCTATGGCTACACCTTC. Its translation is CASSYEGQGAYGYTF.

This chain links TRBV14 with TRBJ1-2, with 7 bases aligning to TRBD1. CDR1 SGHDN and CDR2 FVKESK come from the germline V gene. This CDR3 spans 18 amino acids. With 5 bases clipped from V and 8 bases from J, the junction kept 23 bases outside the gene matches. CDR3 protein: CASSSTSRTGSLPSGYTF. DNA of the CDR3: TGTGCCAGCAGCTCAACCTCACGGACAGGCTCCCTTCCCTCCGGCTACACCTTC.

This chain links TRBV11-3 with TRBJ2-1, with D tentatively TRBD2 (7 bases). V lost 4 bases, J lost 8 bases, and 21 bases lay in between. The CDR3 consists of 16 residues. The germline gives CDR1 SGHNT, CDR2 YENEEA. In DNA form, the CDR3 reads TGTGCCAGCAGCTACCGGCGAGGGGGGGGTTTCGATGAGCAGTTCTTC. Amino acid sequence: CASSYRRGGGFDEQFF.

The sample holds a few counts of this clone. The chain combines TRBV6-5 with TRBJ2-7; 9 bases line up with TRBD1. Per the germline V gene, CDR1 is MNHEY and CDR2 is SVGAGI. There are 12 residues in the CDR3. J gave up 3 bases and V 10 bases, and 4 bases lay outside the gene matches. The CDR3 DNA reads TGTGCCACCGAGACAGGGGGCTACGAGCAGTACTTC. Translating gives CATETGGYEQYF.

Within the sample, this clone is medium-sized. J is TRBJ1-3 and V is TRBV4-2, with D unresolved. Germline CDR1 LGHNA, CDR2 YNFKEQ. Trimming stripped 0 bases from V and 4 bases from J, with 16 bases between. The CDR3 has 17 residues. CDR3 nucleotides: TGTGCCAGCAGCCAAGATTCCCCCAACGCTAAAGGAAACACCATATATTTT. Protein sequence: CASSQDSPNAKGNTIYF.

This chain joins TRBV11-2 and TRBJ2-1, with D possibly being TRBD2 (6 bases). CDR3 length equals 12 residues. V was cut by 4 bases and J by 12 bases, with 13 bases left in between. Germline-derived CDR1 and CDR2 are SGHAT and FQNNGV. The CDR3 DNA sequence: TGTGCCAGCAGCTCAACCGGGACTGCGCAGTTCTTC. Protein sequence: CASSSTGTAQFF.

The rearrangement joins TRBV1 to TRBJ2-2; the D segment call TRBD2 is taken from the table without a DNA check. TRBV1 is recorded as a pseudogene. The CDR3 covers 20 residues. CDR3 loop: CTSSQNFSALAGGWTGELFF. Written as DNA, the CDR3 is TGCACCAGCAGCCAAAACTTTTCCGCCCTAGCGGGGGGTTGGACCGGGGAGCTGTTTTTT.

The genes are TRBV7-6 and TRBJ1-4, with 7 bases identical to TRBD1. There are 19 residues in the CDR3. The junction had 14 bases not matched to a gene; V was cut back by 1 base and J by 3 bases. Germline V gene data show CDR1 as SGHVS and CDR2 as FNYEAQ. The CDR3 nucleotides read TGTGCCAGCAGCTTAGAACCCGAACGGGACAGCCGGTCTAATGAAAAACTGTTTTTT. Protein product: CASSLEPERDSRSNEKLFF.

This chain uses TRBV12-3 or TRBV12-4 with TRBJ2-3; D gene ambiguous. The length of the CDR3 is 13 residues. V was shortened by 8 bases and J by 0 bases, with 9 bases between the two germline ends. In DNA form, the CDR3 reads TGTGCCAGCCGTTCGTCTAGCACAGATACGCAGTATTTT. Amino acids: CASRSSSTDTQYF.

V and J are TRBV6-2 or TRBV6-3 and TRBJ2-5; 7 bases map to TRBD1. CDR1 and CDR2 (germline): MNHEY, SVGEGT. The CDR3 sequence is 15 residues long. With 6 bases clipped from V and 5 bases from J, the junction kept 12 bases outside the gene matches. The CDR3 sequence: CASSTTSGTVETQYF. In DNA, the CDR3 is TGTGCCAGCAGCACCACCTCCGGGACAGTTGAGACCCAGTACTTC.

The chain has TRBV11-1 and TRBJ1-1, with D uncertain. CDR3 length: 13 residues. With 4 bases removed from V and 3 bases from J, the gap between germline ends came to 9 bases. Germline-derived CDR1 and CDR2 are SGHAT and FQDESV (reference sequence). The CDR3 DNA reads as TGTGCCAGCAGCTATAGACACGACACTGAAGCTTTCTTT. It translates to CASSYRHDTEAFF. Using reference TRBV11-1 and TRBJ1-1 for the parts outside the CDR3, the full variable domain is EAEVAQSPRYKITEKSQAVAFWCDPISGHATLYWYRQILGQGPELLVQFQDESVVDDSQLPKDRFSAERLKGVDSTLKIQPAELGDSAMYLCASSYRHDTEAFFGQGTRLTVV.

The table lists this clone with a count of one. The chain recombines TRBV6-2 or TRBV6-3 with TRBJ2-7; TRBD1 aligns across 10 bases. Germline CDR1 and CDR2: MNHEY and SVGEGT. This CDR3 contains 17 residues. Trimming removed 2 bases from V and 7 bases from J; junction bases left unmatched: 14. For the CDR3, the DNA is TGTGCCAGCAGTTACGGGGGACAGGGGCTTGAGGAAACAGAGCAGTACTTC. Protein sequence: CASSYGGQGLEETEQYF.

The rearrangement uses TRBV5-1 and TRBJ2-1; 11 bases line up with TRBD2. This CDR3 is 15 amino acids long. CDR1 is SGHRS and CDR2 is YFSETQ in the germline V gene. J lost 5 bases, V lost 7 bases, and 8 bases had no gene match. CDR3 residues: CASSGKLAGDNEQFF. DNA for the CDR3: TGCGCCAGCTCAGGAAAACTAGCGGGAGACAATGAGCAGTTCTTC. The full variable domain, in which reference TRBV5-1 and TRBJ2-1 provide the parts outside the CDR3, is KAGVTQTPRYLIKTRGQQVTLSCSPISGHRSVSWYQQTPGQGLQFLFEYFSETQRNKGNFPGRFSGRQFSNSRSEMNVSTLELGDSALYLCASSGKLAGDNEQFFGPGTRLTVL.

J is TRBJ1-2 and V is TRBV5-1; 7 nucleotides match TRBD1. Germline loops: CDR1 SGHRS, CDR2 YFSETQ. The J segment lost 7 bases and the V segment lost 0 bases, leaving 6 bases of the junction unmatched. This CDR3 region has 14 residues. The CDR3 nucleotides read TGCGCCAGCAGCTTGGAAACAGGGGCTGCTGGCTACACCTTC. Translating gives CASSLETGAAGYTF.

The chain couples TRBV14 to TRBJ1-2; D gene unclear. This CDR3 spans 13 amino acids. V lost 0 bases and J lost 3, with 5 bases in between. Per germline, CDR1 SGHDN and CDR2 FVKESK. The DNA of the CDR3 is TGTGCCAGCAGCCAAGATTATGACTATGGCTACACCTTC. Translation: CASSQDYDYGYTF.

The CDR3 DNA sequence: TGTGCCACCAGCAGAGATTGGGTTGAAACAGGGATGCTCGGCGAGCAGTACTTC. Its protein product is CATSRDWVETGMLGEQYF. The J gene is TRBJ2-7, the V gene TRBV15; D possibly corresponds to TRBD1 (6 bases). The V end lost 0 bases, the J end lost 6 bases, and 24 bases lay between the germline ends. The germline gives CDR1 LNHNV, CDR2 YYDKDF (reference sequence). This CDR3 contains 18 residues.

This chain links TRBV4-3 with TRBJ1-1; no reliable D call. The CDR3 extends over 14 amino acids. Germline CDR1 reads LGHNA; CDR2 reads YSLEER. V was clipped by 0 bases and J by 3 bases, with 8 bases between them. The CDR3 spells CASSQESVDTEAFF. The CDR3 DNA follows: TGCGCCAGCAGCCAAGAGTCAGTTGACACTGAAGCTTTCTTT.

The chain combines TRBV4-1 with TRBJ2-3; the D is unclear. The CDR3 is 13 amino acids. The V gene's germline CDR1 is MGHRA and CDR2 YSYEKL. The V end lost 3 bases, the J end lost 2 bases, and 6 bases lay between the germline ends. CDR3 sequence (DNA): TGCGCCAGCAGCCATTCCGTCACAGATACGCAGTATTTT. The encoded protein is CASSHSVTDTQYF.